These 17 T cell receptor beta chains were all obtained from the same sample, sequenced in a study of blood T cell repertoires in COVID-19. Only in-frame clones appear in the TCRdb table, and some are missing; sequencing was by immunoSEQ multiplex PCR. The sample consists of 20,000 to 30,000 clones, 90% to 95% of them appearing once. Sequenced material: peripheral blood. The receptors originated from a human donor in a cohort sampled during active COVID-19.

The chain uses TRBV6-5 and TRBJ1-4; TRBD1 matches at 8 bases. The length of the CDR3 is 14 residues. Germline trimming cut 10 bases from V and 1 base from J; bases unmatched to any gene: 5. CDR1 is MNHEY, CDR2 SVGAGI, per germline. In DNA form, the CDR3 reads TGTGCCACCCTACAGGGGGGAACTAATGAAAAACTGTTTTTT. Its translation is CATLQGGTNEKLFF.

The chain uses TRBV18 and TRBJ1-5; D gene ambiguous. Germline CDR1 and CDR2: KGHSH and LQKENI. CDR3 length: 14 amino acids. Trimming removed 1 base from V and 5 bases from J, with 9 bases in between. In DNA form, the CDR3 reads TGTGCCAGCTCACCACTTTTGGGAGATCAGCCCCAGCATTTT. Translating gives CASSPLLGDQPQHF.

V usage is TRBV3-1 (or the pseudogene TRBV3-2) and J usage is TRBJ2-4; D may be TRBD1 (6 bases). The germline V gene has CDR1 LGHDT and CDR2 YNNKEL (reference sequence). The CDR3 spans 14 residues. V was trimmed by 0 bases and J by 6 bases, leaving 9 bases between them. CDR3 DNA: TGTGCCAGCAGCCAAGATGCAGGGGCAAACATTCAGTACTTC. It specifies CASSQDAGANIQYF.

CDR3 in amino acids: CASSHSGGRTEAFF. In DNA form, the CDR3 reads TGCGCCAGCAGCCATTCGGGGGGCCGAACTGAAGCTTTCTTT. The V gene is TRBV4-3, the J gene TRBJ1-1, with D perhaps matching TRBD1 (6 bases). The V gene's germline CDR1 is LGHNA and CDR2 YSLEER. The CDR3 is made up of 14 amino acids. Trimming shortened V by 3 bases and J by 5 bases, and 13 bases separated the two germline ends.

The rearrangement joins TRBV5-1 to TRBJ1-5, with unresolved D. V lost 0 bases and J lost 3, with 10 bases in between. The CDR3 contains 15 residues. Germline CDR1 and CDR2: SGHRS and YFSETQ. The CDR3 sequence: CASSLGQANNQPQHF. The DNA for the CDR3 is TGCGCCAGCAGCTTGGGTCAGGCCAACAATCAGCCCCAGCATTTT.

The chain recombines TRBV4-1 with TRBJ2-1; 8 bases align to TRBD2. The germline V gene encodes CDR1 MGHRA and CDR2 YSYEKL. Trimming cost V 0 bases and J 3 bases; bases outside gene matches: 13. The CDR3 consists of 19 residues. This CDR3 reads CASSQDGQASGSLYNEQFF. DNA of the CDR3: TGCGCCAGCAGCCAAGATGGGCAGGCTAGCGGGTCTCTCTACAATGAGCAGTTCTTC.

V is TRBV7-9 and J is TRBJ2-7; 7 bases match TRBD1. The CDR3 is 16 residues long. Germline loops: CDR1 SEHNR, CDR2 FQNEAQ (reference sequence). V dropped 1 base and J dropped 0; count of bases not matched to a gene: 6. The DNA for the CDR3 is TGTGCCAGCAGCTTAGGAAATGACAGGGCCTCCTACGAGCAGTACTTC. Translated, it gives CASSLGNDRASYEQYF.

The gene calls are TRBV7-9 and TRBJ2-2, with 8 bases lining up with TRBD2. Germline trimming cut 4 bases from V and 2 bases from J; bases unmatched to any gene: 6. The CDR3 has 16 residues. From germline, CDR1 is SEHNR and CDR2 FQNEAQ (reference sequence). CDR3 coding DNA: TGTGCCAGCAGCTACCAAGCGGGAGATAACACCGGGGAGCTGTTTTTT. This codes for CASSYQAGDNTGELFF.

The chain couples TRBV6-2 or TRBV6-3 to TRBJ2-5, with 11 bases aligning to TRBD2. The trim removed 6 bases at V and 2 bases at J, leaving 11 bases unmatched. The CDR3 spans 17 residues. CDR1 MNHEY and CDR2 SVGEGT come from the germline V gene. CDR3 coding DNA: TGTGCCAGCAGCCACACTAGCGGGGGAGCAATACAAGAGACCCAGTACTTC. Translating gives CASSHTSGGAIQETQYF.

The DNA of the CDR3 is TGTGCCAGCAGTTTCGGGGATCTTCGAGAGACCCAGTACTTC. This codes for CASSFGDLRETQYF. This chain connects TRBV27 to TRBJ2-5; D perhaps matches TRBD2 (5 bases). This CDR3 spans 14 amino acids. The V and J ends lost 3 bases and 4 bases respectively, with 12 bases between them. Looked up from germline, CDR1 is MNHEY and CDR2 is SMNVEV (reference sequence).

This sequence joins TRBV5-8 and TRBJ2-4, with D possibly being TRBD1 (6 bases). V was pared by 7 bases and J by 6 bases, with 17 bases between. The CDR3 runs to 14 residues. The V gene's germline CDR1 is SGHTS and CDR2 YDEGEE. CDR3: CASRTGTIGNIQYF. CDR3 in DNA: TGTGCCAGCCGAACGGGGACAATTGGAAACATTCAGTACTTC.

The chain is built from TRBV24-1 and TRBJ1-2; 9 bases fit TRBD1. This CDR3 comprises 14 residues. V lost 6 bases, J lost 3 bases, and 4 bases stayed unmatched. Germline CDR1 and CDR2: KGHDR and SFDVKD. The CDR3, as DNA: TGTGCCACCAGTCGAACAGGGGGCGACTATGGCTACACCTTC. Its translation is CATSRTGGDYGYTF.

In this sample, this clone turned up once. The chain has TRBV5-5 and TRBJ1-1; TRBD1 matches 7 bases. V lost 0 bases, J lost 11 bases, and 13 bases stayed unmatched. Germline V gene lookup returns CDR1 SGHKS and CDR2 YYEKEE (reference sequence). The CDR3 sequence is 15 residues long. For the CDR3, the DNA is TGTGCCAGCAGCTTGGCCGCGGGACAGATGCGTGGGGCTTTCTTT. Translation: CASSLAAGQMRGAFF.

This chain uses TRBV27 with TRBJ1-1; D may be TRBD1 (6 bases). Germline V gene data show CDR1 as MNHEY and CDR2 as SMNVEV (reference sequence). V gave up 4 bases and J gave up 4 bases, with 19 bases separating them. The CDR3 loop spans 16 amino acids. The CDR3 region has the DNA TGTGCCAGCAGTTGGGGGTCCGGGGTCAGGGGCACTGAAGCTTTCTTT. This gives the protein CASSWGSGVRGTEAFF.

This chain links TRBV5-1 with TRBJ2-1, with TRBD2 identical over 7 bases. V lost 2 bases, J lost 6 bases, and 8 bases stayed unmatched. This CDR3 is 15 amino acids long. The V gene's germline CDR1 is SGHRS and CDR2 YFSETQ. The DNA for the CDR3 is TGCGCCAGCAGCTTCGGCTCTAGCGGACCCAATGAGCAGTTCTTC. Its protein product is CASSFGSSGPNEQFF.

Only one count was recorded for this clone. The V call is TRBV7-2, the J call TRBJ2-7; TRBD1 matches 11 bases. CDR3 size: 15 residues. Germline CDR1 and CDR2: SGHTA and FQGNSA. After removal of 2 bases from V and 5 bases from J, the junction contained 5 bases not matched to a gene. The CDR3 loop is CASSLMGQGVHEQYF. The CDR3 DNA reads TGTGCCAGCAGCTTAATGGGACAGGGGGTCCACGAGCAGTACTTC.

This clone has more than one count but fewer than ten. V and J are TRBV6-5 and TRBJ1-5, with 8 bases that match TRBD1. The CDR3 spans 15 residues. Germline CDR1 reads MNHEY; CDR2 reads SVGAGI. Unmatched junction bases numbered 10, after V lost 2 bases and J lost 10 bases. The CDR3 loop is CASSYTGQAGSPQHF. The CDR3 DNA sequence: TGTGCCAGCAGTTACACGGGACAGGCGGGATCCCCCCAGCATTTT.